This T cell receptor (beta chain) was recorded in a study of monozygotic twins with inflammatory bowel disease (dated by TCRdb to about 2019). A note on the overall study: The full study comprised 28 monozygotic twin pairs: nine German pairs (four IBD-concordant, five IBD-discordant) and 19 IBD-discordant Danish pairs. Disease-associated traits were sought mainly through comparisons between IBD patients and their genetically identical healthy co-twins within discordant pairs. Each individual had, on average, about 151 000 unique TCRalpha sequences and 181 000 unique TCRbeta sequences available for analysis.

The library was obtained by 5' RACE. Preparation of each TCR library used 3,000 to 4,000 ng of total RNA. For each sample, cDNA was synthesized in eight separate reactions using SMARTScribe reverse transcriptase. During cDNA synthesis, template switching was used to introduce unique molecular identifiers that contained a 6-nucleotide sample barcode. TCRalpha and TCRbeta cDNA was amplified by two nested PCRs of approximately 17 and 9 cycles, with bead purification after each PCR. Before amplification, the cDNA was treated with uracil DNA-glycosylase and purified using the QIAquick PCR purification kit. The second PCR was the step at which Illumina TruSeq-compatible adapters and sample-specific barcodes were added. TapeStation and Qubit were used to check library quality and concentration, and roughly 4.9 ng of each library was pooled. Sequencing of pooled libraries was carried out on an Illumina HiSeq2500 single-index Rapid Run using 2 x 100 bp reads and custom sequencing primers. In the original analysis: MiGEC version 1.2.6 was used for UMI-based consensus assembly, which corrected PCR and sequencing errors. V(D)J alignment, clonotype assembly and CDR3 extraction were performed with MiXCR version 2.1.1. To normalise gene usage, clonotype sharing and MAIT/NKT TCR abundance, the analysis used the top 1000, 10 000 and 20 000 clonotypes per sample. Diversity was computed as the inverse Simpson index with the vegan R package after downsampling to 27 000 UMIs. Paired Mann-Whitney U tests on discordant twin pairs were used, with Benjamini-Hochberg multiple-testing correction. TCRdb reprocessed the public reads and reports one entry per CDR3 protein sequence, without DNA. For this entry, the V and J calls and clone size follow TCRdb and not the study's own pipeline. The table of this sample itemizes some 190,000 distinct CDR3 sequences. The ten most abundant clones make up 7.5% to 8% of the sample.

Findings and caveats that apply to the study as a whole: Concordant and discordant twins showed no difference in repertoire similarity, possibly because of limited statistical power. Compared with healthy twins, IBD patients had fewer clonotypes in common with other individuals, a difference most pronounced in patients showing signs of disease activity. IBD patients had lower TCRbeta repertoire diversity, measured by the inverse Simpson index, than their healthy co-twins. The results gave no support for a single strong signal or clonotype linked to IBD. Distinction between different T cell subtypes could not be achieved in the analysis. Because patients were on differing immunosuppressive treatments, the repertoires may have picked up extra background noise and inter-individual variability.

Spanning cysteine to phenylalanine, the CDR3 consists of 14 amino acids. Only the protein is available. In the germline V gene (reference sequence), CDR1 corresponds to SGHKS and CDR2 to YYEKEE. From each donor, an approximately 2.4 ml peripheral blood sample was drawn into PAXgene tubes and stored at -80 degrees C. Total RNA was isolated from whole blood with the PAXgene blood miRNA kit on an automated QIAcube, without T cell sorting. Deep TCRalpha and TCRbeta repertoire profiling with unique molecular barcoding was performed on peripheral blood of monozygotic twin pairs concordant or discordant for inflammatory bowel disease. For every twin pair, smoking habits were documented, and each individual was categorised as a current, former or never smoker. On this clonotype: Its specific antigen is unknown.

The source is a human donor with ulcerative colitis or Crohn's disease, or a healthy co-twin of an affected twin (not recorded which). Material: blood. In this chain, TRBV5-5 is recombined with TRBJ1-2. The CDR3 protein: CASSLDGSNYGYTF.